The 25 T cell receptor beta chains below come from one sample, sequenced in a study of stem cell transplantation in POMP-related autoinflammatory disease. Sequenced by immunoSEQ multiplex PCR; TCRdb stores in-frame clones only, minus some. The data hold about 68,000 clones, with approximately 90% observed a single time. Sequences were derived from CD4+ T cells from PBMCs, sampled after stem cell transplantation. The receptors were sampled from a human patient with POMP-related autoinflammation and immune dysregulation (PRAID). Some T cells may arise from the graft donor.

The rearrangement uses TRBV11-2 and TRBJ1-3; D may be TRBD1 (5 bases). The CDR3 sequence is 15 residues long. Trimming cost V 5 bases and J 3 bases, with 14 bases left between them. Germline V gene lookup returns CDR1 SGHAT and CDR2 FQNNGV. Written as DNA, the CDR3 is TGTGCCAGCAGCCCGGTCCGGGGGAGTGGAAACACCATATATTTT. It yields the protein CASSPVRGSGNTIYF.

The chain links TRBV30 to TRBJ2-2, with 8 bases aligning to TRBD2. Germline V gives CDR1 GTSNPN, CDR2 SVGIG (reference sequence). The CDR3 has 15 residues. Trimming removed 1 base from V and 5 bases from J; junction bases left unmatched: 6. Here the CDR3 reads CAWSAGLAATGELFF. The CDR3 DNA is TGTGCCTGGAGTGCCGGACTAGCTGCGACCGGGGAGCTGTTTTTT.

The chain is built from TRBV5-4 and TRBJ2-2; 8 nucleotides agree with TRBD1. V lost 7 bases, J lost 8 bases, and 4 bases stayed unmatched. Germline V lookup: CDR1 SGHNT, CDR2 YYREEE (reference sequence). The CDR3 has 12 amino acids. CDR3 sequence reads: CASAGGRGELFF. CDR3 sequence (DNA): TGTGCCAGCGCAGGGGGCAGGGGGGAGCTGTTTTTT.

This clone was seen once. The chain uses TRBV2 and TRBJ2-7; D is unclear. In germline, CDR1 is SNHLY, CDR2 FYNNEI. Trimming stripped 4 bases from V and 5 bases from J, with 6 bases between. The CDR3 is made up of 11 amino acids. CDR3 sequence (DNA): TGTGCCAGCAGTGGGTCACACGAGCAGTACGTC. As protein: CASSGSHEQYV.

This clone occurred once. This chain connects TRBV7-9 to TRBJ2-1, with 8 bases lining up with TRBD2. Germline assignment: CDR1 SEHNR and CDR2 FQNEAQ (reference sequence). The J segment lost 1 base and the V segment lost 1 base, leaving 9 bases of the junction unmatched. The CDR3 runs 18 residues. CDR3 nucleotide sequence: TGTGCCAGCAGCTTAGTGGGGACCGGGACTAGGTCCTACAATGAGCAGTTCTTC. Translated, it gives CASSLVGTGTRSYNEQFF.

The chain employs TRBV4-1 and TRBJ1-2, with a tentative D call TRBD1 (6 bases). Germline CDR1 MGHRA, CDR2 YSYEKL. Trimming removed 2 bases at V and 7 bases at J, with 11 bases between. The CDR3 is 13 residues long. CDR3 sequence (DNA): TGCGCCAGCAGCCAAACAGGGCTAAGTGGCTACACCTTC. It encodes CASSQTGLSGYTF.

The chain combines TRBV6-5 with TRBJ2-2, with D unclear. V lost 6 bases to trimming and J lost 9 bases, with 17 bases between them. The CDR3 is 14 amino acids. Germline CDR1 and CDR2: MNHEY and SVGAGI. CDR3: CASSSPGSARELFF. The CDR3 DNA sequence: TGTGCCAGCAGCTCCCCCGGGTCAGCCAGGGAGCTGTTTTTT.

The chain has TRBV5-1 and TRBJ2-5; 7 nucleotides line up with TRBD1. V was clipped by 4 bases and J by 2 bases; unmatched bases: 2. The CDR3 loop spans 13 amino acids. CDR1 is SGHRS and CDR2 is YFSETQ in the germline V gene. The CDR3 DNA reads TGCGCCAGCAGCAGGGACAGACAAGAGACCCAGTACTTC. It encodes CASSRDRQETQYF.

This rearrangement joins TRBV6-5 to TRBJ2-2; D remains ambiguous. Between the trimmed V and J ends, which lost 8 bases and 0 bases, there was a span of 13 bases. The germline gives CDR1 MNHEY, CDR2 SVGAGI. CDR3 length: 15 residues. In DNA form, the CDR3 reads TGTGCCAGCCGCGGAGAGAACACGAACACCGGGGAGCTGTTTTTT. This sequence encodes CASRGENTNTGELFF.

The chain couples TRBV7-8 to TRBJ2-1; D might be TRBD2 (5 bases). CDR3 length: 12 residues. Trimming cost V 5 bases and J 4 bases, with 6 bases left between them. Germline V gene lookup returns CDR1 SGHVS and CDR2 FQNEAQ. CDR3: CASSPGYNEQFF. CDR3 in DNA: TGTGCCAGCAGCCCGGGGTACAATGAGCAGTTCTTC.

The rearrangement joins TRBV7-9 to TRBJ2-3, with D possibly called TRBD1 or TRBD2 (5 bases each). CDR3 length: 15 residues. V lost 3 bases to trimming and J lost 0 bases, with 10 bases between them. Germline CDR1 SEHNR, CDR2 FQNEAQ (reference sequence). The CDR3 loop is CASSLGRTSTDTQYF. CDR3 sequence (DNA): TGTGCCAGCAGCTTGGGGCGGACTAGCACAGATACGCAGTATTTT.

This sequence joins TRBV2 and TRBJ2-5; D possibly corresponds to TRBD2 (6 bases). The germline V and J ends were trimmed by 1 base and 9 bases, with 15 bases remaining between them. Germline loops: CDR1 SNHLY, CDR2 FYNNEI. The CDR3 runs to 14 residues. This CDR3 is CASSEGGRGGAQYF. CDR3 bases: TGTGCCAGCAGTGAAGGGGGCCGCGGAGGGGCCCAGTACTTC.

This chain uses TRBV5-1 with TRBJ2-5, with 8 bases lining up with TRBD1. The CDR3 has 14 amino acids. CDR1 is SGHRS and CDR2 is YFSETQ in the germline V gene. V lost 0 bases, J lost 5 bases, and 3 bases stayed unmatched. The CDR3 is CASSLGQGYETQYF. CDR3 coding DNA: TGCGCCAGCAGCTTGGGACAGGGGTATGAGACCCAGTACTTC.

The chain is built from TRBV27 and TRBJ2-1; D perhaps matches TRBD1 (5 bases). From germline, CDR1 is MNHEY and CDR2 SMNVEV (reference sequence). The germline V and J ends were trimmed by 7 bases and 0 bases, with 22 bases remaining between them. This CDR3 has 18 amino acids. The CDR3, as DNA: TGTGCCAGCACCGAGGAGTGGGGCCGACAAATCTCCTACAATGAGCAGTTCTTC. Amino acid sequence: CASTEEWGRQISYNEQFF.

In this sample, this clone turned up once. The CDR3 coding sequence is TGTGCCAGCAGCTTAGGACGGATGAACACTGAAGCTTTCTTT. Translated, it gives CASSLGRMNTEAFF. The genes are TRBV7-2 and TRBJ1-1; no reliable D call. V lost 1 base to trimming and J lost 0 bases, with 6 bases between them. CDR3 length: 14 amino acids. Germline CDR1 is SGHTA and CDR2 is FQGNSA.

Here the CDR3 DNA reads TGTGCCTGGAGCCCCACGTGGAGGCGTCAAGAGACCCAGTACTTC. This translates into CAWSPTWRRQETQYF. The rearrangement uses TRBV30 and TRBJ2-5, with D possibly matching TRBD2 (5 bases). The CDR3 consists of 15 residues. Trimming stripped 3 bases from V and 2 bases from J, with 16 bases between. The V gene's germline CDR1 is GTSNPN and CDR2 SVGIG (reference sequence).

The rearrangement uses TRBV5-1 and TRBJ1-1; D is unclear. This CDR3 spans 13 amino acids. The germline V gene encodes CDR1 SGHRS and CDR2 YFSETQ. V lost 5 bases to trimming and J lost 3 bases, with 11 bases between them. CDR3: CASRGIADTEAFF. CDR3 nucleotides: TGCGCCAGCAGGGGGATTGCTGACACTGAAGCTTTCTTT. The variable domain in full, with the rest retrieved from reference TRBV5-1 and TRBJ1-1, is KAGVTQTPRYLIKTRGQQVTLSCSPISGHRSVSWYQQTPGQGLQFLFEYFSETQRNKGNFPGRFSGRQFSNSRSEMNVSTLELGDSALYLCASRGIADTEAFFGQGTRLTVV.

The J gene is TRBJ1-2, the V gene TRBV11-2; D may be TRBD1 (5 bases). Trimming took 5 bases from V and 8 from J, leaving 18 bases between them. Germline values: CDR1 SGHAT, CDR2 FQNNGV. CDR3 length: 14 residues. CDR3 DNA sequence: TGTGCCAGCAGCGCCAACCGGGACCTTCGGGGCTACACCTTC. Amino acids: CASSANRDLRGYTF.

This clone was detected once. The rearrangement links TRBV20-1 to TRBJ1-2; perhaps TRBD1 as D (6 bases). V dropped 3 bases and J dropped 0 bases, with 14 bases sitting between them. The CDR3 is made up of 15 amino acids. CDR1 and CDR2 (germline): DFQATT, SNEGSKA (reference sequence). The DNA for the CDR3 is TGCAGTGCTAGTGGGTCCAGGGGAGCTAACTATGGCTACACCTTC. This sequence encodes CSASGSRGANYGYTF.

In DNA form, the CDR3 reads TGTGCCAGCAGCTTGGAGGTTCGGGGGTATGGAGGGGTCACTGAAGCTTTCTTT. Its translation is CASSLEVRGYGGVTEAFF. The J gene is TRBJ1-1, the V gene TRBV5-6, with a weak D call TRBD1 (5 bases). Per the germline V gene, CDR1 is SGHDT and CDR2 is YYEEEE. The CDR3 has 18 residues. V gave up 0 bases and J gave up 4 bases, with 22 bases separating them.

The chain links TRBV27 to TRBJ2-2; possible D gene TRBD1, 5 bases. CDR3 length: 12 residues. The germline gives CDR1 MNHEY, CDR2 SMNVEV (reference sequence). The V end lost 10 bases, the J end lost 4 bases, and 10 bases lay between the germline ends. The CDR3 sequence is CATNRGTGELFF. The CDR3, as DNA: TGTGCCACCAATAGGGGCACCGGGGAGCTGTTTTTT.

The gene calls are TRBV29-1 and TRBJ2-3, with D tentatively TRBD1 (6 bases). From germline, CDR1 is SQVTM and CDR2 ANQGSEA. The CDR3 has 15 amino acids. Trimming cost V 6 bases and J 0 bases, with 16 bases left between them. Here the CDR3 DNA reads TGCAGCGTCGCCGGGACACCGAATAGCACAGATACGCAGTATTTT. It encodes CSVAGTPNSTDTQYF.

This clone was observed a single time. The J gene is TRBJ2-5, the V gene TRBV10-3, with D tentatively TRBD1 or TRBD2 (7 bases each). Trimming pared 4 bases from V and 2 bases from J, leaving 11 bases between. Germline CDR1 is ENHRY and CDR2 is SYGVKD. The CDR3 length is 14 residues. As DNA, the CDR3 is TGTGCCATCAGTGGACAGGGAGGGCAAGAGACCCAGTACTTC. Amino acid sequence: CAISGQGGQETQYF.

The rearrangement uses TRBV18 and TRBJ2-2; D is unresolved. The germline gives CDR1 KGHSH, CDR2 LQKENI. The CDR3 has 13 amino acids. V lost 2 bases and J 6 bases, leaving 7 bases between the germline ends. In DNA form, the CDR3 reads TGTGCCAGCTCACCAAGGGTGGCCGGGGAGCTGTTTTTT. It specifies CASSPRVAGELFF.

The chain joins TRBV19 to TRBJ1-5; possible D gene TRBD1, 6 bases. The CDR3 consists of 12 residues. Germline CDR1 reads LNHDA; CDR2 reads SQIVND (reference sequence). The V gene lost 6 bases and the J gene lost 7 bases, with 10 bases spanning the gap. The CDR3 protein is CASRGTHQPQHF. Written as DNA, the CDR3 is TGTGCCAGTAGGGGGACACACCAGCCCCAGCATTTT.